Shown below are 4 T cell receptor beta chains from a single sample sequenced in a study of PD-1 blockade in classical Hodgkin lymphoma. Using immunoSEQ multiplex PCR, the repertoire was profiled, and TCRdb retains in-frame clones only, with some absent. The repertoire holds about 98,000 clones, roughly 92% seen once, with 2.8% in the top ten. All the patients suffered relapse after autologous stem cell transplantation, and brentuximab vedotin exposure differed. The sample consisted of peripheral blood mononuclear cells (PBMCs), taken at baseline. The receptor source for this set is a human donor with classical Hodgkin lymphoma.

The chain carries TRBV30 and TRBJ1-1; no definite D call. Trimming removed 3 bases from V and 0 bases from J, with 8 bases in between. The CDR3 extends over 13 amino acids. Per the germline V gene, CDR1 is GTSNPN and CDR2 is SVGIG (reference sequence). CDR3 region: CAWSEEVNTEAFF. The CDR3 nucleotides are TGTGCCTGGAGCGAGGAAGTGAACACTGAAGCTTTCTTT.

V and J are TRBV5-1 and TRBJ2-5; D is possibly TRBD1 (6 bases). The germline V and J ends were trimmed by 0 bases and 2 bases, with 17 bases remaining between them. Germline CDR1 SGHRS, CDR2 YFSETQ. CDR3 length: 17 residues. The CDR3 region is CASSLVVGQGIQETQYF. CDR3 DNA sequence: TGCGCCAGCAGCTTGGTGGTAGGGCAGGGGATTCAAGAGACCCAGTACTTC. Full variable domain (remainder filled in from reference TRBV5-1 and TRBJ2-5): KAGVTQTPRYLIKTRGQQVTLSCSPISGHRSVSWYQQTPGQGLQFLFEYFSETQRNKGNFPGRFSGRQFSNSRSEMNVSTLELGDSALYLCASSLVVGQGIQETQYFGPGTRLLVL.

The J gene is TRBJ1-2, the V gene TRBV18; TRBD1 might be the D (5 bases). The CDR3 sequence is 14 residues long. Germline CDR1 KGHSH, CDR2 LQKENI. V was clipped by 6 bases and J by 4 bases, with 15 bases between them. CDR3 sequence (DNA): TGTGCCAGCTCCCCCCTAGGGGAATCCTATGGCTACACCTTC. Its protein product is CASSPLGESYGYTF.

The chain uses TRBV6-5 and TRBJ1-4; maybe TRBD1 (6 bases). Germline V gene sequence: CDR1 MNHEY, CDR2 SVGAGI. The CDR3 has 13 residues. V was trimmed by 11 bases and J by 4 bases, leaving 14 bases between them. The CDR3 here is CAARDTINEKLFF. The CDR3 DNA follows: TGTGCCGCCCGGGACACGATTAATGAAAAACTGTTTTTT.